Sequencing of this T cell receptor (beta chain) was carried out in a study of blood T cell repertoires in COVID-19. Study-wide context: The analysed material was cDNA or gDNA that came from T cells, B-cell-depleted T cells, or PBMCs.

Produced via immunoSEQ multiplex PCR; TCRdb's table is partial and in-frame only. The table has under 350,000 clones, 85% to 90% seen once. Participants were aged roughly 18 to 100 years from 20 to 30 US areas. Participants' reported clinical history set cohort assignment. The CDR3 runs 15 residues. V was cut by 6 bases and J by 1 base, with 13 bases left in between. Germline-derived CDR1 and CDR2 are MNHEY and SVGAGI. The sample taken for sequencing was PBMCs or T cells enriched from blood (not recorded which). The V gene is TRBV6-5, the J gene TRBJ2-1, with a tentative D call TRBD2 (6 bases). This TCR came from a man under 40 who had recovered from COVID-19. The CDR3 DNA reads as TGTGCCAGCAGGTTAGCGGCGGTTTCCTACAATGAGCAGTTCTTC. It encodes CASRLAAVSYNEQFF.